This TCR beta chain was retrieved from a study of metastatic and nonmetastatic thyroid tumors. Study overall: Comparative analysis of repertoires was undertaken across blood and tumor or nodule tissue obtained from malignant and benign thyroid patients.

Patients were all untreated before their thyroid surgery. Germline loops: CDR1 SQVTM, CDR2 ANQGSEA. V was clipped by 7 bases and J by 0 bases, with 12 bases between them. The CDR3 is made up of 13 amino acids. TCRdb called clones again from the PCR reads with MiXCR. This table has about 92,000 clones, just under 15% appearing once. The specimen sequenced was blood. The V gene is TRBV29-1, the J gene TRBJ1-1; tentative D call: TRBD1 (5 bases). The TCR originated in a female donor with papillary thyroid cancer or a benign thyroid nodule (not recorded which). Some clones in this sample may be carry-over from other donors' samples. The CDR3 protein is CSAGAGMNTEAFF. The CDR3 nucleotides read TGCAGCGCCGGGGCCGGGATGAACACTGAAGCTTTCTTT. The full variable domain, in which reference TRBV29-1 and TRBJ1-1 provide the parts outside the CDR3, is SAVISQKPSRDICQRGTSLTIQCQVDSQVTMMFWYRQQPGQSLTLIATANQGSEATYESGFVIDKFPISRPNLTFSTLTVSNMSPEDSSIYLCSAGAGMNTEAFFGQGTRLTVV.